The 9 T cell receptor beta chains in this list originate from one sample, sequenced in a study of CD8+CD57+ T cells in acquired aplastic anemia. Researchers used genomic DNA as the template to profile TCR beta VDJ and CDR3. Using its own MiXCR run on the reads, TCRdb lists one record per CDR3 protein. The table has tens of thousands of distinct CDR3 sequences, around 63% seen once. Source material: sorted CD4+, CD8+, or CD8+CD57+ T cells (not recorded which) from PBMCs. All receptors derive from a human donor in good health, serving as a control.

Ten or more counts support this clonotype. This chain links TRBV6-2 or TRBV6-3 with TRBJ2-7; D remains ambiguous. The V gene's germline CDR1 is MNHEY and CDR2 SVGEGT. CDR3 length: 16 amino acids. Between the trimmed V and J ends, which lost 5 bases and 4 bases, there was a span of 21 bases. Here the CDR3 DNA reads TGTGCCAGCAGTAAACCGCCCTACTTTGAAGTTTACGAGCAGTACTTC. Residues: CASSKPPYFEVYEQYF.

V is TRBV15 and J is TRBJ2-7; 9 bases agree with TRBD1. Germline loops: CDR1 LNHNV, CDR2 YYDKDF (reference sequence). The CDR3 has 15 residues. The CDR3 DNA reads TGTGCCACCAGCAGAGGGACAGGGGTATCCTATGAGCAGTACGTC. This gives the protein CATSRGTGVSYEQYV.

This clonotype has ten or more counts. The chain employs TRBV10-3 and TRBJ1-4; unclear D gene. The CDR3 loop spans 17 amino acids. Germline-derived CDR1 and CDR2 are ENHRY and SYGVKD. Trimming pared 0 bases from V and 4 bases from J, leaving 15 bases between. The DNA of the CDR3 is TGTGCCATCAGTGAGTCTTCAGGAGAACAAATTAATGAAAAACTGTTTTTT. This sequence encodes CAISESSGEQINEKLFF.

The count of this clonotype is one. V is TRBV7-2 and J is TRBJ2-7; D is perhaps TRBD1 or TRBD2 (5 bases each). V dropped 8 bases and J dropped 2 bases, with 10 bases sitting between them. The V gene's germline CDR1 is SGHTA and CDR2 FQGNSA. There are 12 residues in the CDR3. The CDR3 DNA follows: TGTGCCAGCGGGGACGGACCCTACGAGCAGTACTTC. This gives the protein CASGDGPYEQYF.

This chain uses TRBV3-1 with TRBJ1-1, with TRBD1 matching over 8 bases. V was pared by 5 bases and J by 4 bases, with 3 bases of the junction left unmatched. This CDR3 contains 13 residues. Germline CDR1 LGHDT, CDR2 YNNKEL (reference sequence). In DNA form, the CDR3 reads TGTGCCAGCAGCACCGGGACAGGCACTGAAGCTTTCTTT. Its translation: CASSTGTGTEAFF.

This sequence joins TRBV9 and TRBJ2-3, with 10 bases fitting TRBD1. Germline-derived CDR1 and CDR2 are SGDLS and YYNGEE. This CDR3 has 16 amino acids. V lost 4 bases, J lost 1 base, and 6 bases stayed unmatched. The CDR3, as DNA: TGTGCCAGCAGCTCACGGACAGGGGGACGCACAGATACGCAGTATTTT. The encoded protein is CASSSRTGGRTDTQYF.

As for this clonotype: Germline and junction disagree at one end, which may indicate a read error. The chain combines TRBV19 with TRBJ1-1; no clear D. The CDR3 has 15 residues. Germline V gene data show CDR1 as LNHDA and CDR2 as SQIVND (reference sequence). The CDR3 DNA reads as TGTGCCAGTCAGGCGGGGTTAATCCTGAATACTGAAGCTTTCTTT. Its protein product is CASQAGLILNTEAFF.

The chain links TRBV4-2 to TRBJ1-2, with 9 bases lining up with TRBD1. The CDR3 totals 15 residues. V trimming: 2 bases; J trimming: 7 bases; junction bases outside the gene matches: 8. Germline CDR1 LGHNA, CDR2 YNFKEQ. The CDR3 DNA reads TGTGCCAGCAGCCAACCAGGGACAGGGAAGGGTGGCTACACCTTC. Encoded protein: CASSQPGTGKGGYTF.

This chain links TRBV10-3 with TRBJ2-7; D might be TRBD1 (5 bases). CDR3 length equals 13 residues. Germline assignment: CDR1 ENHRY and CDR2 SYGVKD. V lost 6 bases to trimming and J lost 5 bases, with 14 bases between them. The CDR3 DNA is TGTGCCATCAGGGGCAGGGCTGAGGACGAGCAGTACTTC. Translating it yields CAIRGRAEDEQYF.